This passage covers 8 T cell receptor beta chains from one sample sequenced in a study of blood T cell repertoires in COVID-19. The table came from immunoSEQ multiplex PCR; TCRdb's copy has only in-frame clones and leaves some out. The sample yields fewer than 250,000 clones, 83% seen once. The sequencing sample was made of peripheral blood. Every receptor here comes from a man between 45 and 60 years old with active or convalescent COVID-19.

This clone is a singleton in its sample. The genes are TRBV24-1 and TRBJ2-1, with 8 bases matching TRBD2. This CDR3 contains 15 residues. V trimming: 5 bases; J trimming: 7 bases; junction bases outside the gene matches: 9. Germline loops: CDR1 KGHDR, CDR2 SFDVKD. The CDR3 sequence: CATSASGGVVNEQFF. CDR3 DNA: TGTGCCACCAGTGCCTCGGGAGGGGTAGTAAATGAGCAGTTCTTC.

This clone was detected once. The rearrangement links TRBV2 to TRBJ2-3, with 8 positions matching TRBD1. Germline assignment: CDR1 SNHLY and CDR2 FYNNEI. Trimming took 3 bases from V and 3 from J; bases not matched to a gene: 5. CDR3 length: 15 residues. The CDR3 coding sequence is TGTGCCAGCAGTGAGTACAGGGGGACAACAGATACGCAGTATTTT. This codes for CASSEYRGTTDTQYF.

This chain connects TRBV5-6 to TRBJ2-7; 7 bases agree with TRBD2. Germline CDR1 reads SGHDT; CDR2 reads YYEEEE. V lost 5 bases, J lost 6 bases, and 20 bases stayed unmatched. The length of the CDR3 is 17 residues. The CDR3 loop is CASSARPTSDPYGEQYF. CDR3 coding DNA: TGTGCCAGCAGTGCCCGCCCAACTAGCGACCCTTACGGCGAGCAGTACTTC.

The CDR3 DNA follows: TGTGCCAGCAGCTCACAGGGGGCGGGAGATACGCAGTATTTT. As protein: CASSSQGAGDTQYF. V usage is TRBV5-4 and J usage is TRBJ2-3; TRBD1 matches at 9 bases. The V gene end was trimmed by 3 bases and the J gene end by 5 bases; junction bases not matched to a gene: 4. Germline values: CDR1 SGHNT, CDR2 YYREEE (reference sequence). There are 14 residues in the CDR3.

This clone appeared a few times. The V and J genes are TRBV19 and TRBJ2-7, with TRBD1 matching 7 bases. Germline loops: CDR1 LNHDA, CDR2 SQIVND (reference sequence). J was trimmed by 9 bases and V by 6 bases; bases with no gene match: 5. There are 11 residues in the CDR3. In DNA form, the CDR3 reads TGTGCCAGTAGAGGACAGGCCAGGCAGTACTTC. Residues: CASRGQARQYF.

The chain links TRBV4-1 to TRBJ1-5; D unresolved. Germline assignment: CDR1 MGHRA and CDR2 YSYEKL. The CDR3 sequence is 15 residues long. Trimming stripped 1 base from V and 4 bases from J, with 11 bases between. The CDR3 DNA reads as TGCGCCAGCAGCCAAGTAAAGGGAGAAAATCAGCCCCAGCATTTT. Translated: CASSQVKGENQPQHF.

V and J are TRBV11-2 and TRBJ2-3; D ambiguous. Trimming pared 0 bases from V and 3 bases from J, leaving 4 bases between. Germline CDR1 reads SGHAT; CDR2 reads FQNNGV. There are 13 residues in the CDR3. CDR3 protein: CASSLDRTDTQYF. CDR3 bases: TGTGCCAGCAGCTTAGATCGTACAGATACGCAGTATTTT.

The chain uses TRBV25-1 and TRBJ2-7, with 9 bases fitting TRBD1. This CDR3 comprises 14 residues. V lost 10 bases, J lost 5 bases, and 12 bases stayed unmatched. CDR1 MGHDK and CDR2 SYGVNS come from the germline V gene. The CDR3 loop is CATSPWDRANEQYF. CDR3 DNA: TGTGCCACCTCTCCTTGGGACAGGGCTAACGAGCAGTACTTC.